This TCR beta chain was captured by sequencing in a study of T-cell memory formation after mild COVID-19 listed by TCRdb under 2021. General notes on the study: Most TCR sequence clusters were specific to one of the two donors. T-cell clones expanding and contracting after mild COVID-19 in a couple of donors were tracked by longitudinal TCRalpha and TCRbeta repertoire sequencing. Two young, previously healthy adult volunteers, one female and one male, were included in the cohort.

Points on this clonotype: Its antigen is not yet known. The sample holds no much larger clone one base away, and base qualities are not on file.

The CDR3 measures 16 amino acids from cysteine to phenylalanine. This entry keeps only the CDR3 DNA: 48 bases, framed from base 1. The germline V gene yields LGHNA for CDR1 and YNFKEQ for CDR2. The junction carries 16 bases between V and J, which are trimmed by 0 bases and 5 bases respectively. Here is what the overall study found, with its caveats: Only a couple of mild cases were covered by the study, and larger cohorts that include severe cases with pre-infection samples were considered necessary. The detection of some responding clones in pre-infection memory suggests that pre-existing cross-reactive memory T cells joined the SARS-CoV-2 response. Clones that contracted from day 15 to 85 showed balanced CD4/CD8 phenotypes, whereas a second wave of clones that expanded from day 15 to 37 leaned towards CD4+. Contracting CD4+ clones turned up mainly in the CM and EM memory subsets, whereas EMRA was where CD8+ clones were enriched. SARS-CoV-2 specificity was not confirmed for the second-wave clones peaking on day 37.

PBMCs were isolated by Ficoll-Paque density gradient centrifugation. Sequencer: Illumina NovaSeq 6000. Using 5'RACE with constant-segment primers, TCRalpha and TCRbeta cDNA libraries were constructed, with sample barcodes and unique molecular identifiers added in the process. Trizol reagent was used to extract RNA from every sample. The libraries were amplified in two PCR steps, and the second step added a second sample barcode and Illumina TruSeq adapters. Sequencing of the libraries was done on an Illumina NovaSeq, producing 2 x 150 bp paired-end reads. Per the original workflow: The reads were demultiplexed and collapsed into UMI-guided consensus sequences using migec v1.2.7. Using mixcr v2.1.11, UMI consensuses were aligned to TRA and TRB V and J templates and then assembled into clonotypes. A clonotype was counted as expanded or contracted only when both edgeR and NoisET called the clonotype significant, with the noise models trained on biological replicates. For edgeR calls, a false discovery rate-adjusted p below 0.01 and a log2 fold-change threshold of 1 were applied. PCA with hierarchical clustering of max-normalized trajectories of the 1000 most abundant clonotypes was used as exploratory dynamics analysis. Each responding clone was given a CD4 or CD8 phenotype based on the CD4+ and CD8+ repertoires, which had been sequenced separately. The raw public reads went through TCRdb reprocessing: fastp at Q25, MiXCR clone calling, in-frame beta chains kept. Every CDR3 protein is listed once, alongside the most common genes and DNA of its rows. TCRdb's processing, not the study's, gives the V and J calls here. The sample has hundreds of thousands of distinct CDR3 sequences on record, approximately 20% of them singletons. About 12% of the sample is in the top ten clones.

The clonotype comes from an adult woman who had mild COVID-19 (a few samples of this study predate the infection). The sample titles of this study are shuffled in the database, so cell type and time point are left out; the donor was told from shared clones. The material sequenced was PBMCs or a T cell subset sorted from them (not recorded which). The V and J segments used are TRBV4-2 and TRBJ1-2; the D gene assignment is ambiguous. The CDR3 loop reads CASSQDFKGFGYGYTF. The DNA reads as follows: TGTGCCAGCAGCCAAGATTTTAAGGGTTTTGGGTATGGCTACACCTTC.